This paragraph covers one T cell receptor beta chain sequence. Profiling relied on immunoSEQ multiplex PCR, and the TCRdb table lists in-frame clones only, not all of them. The repertoire holds 250,000 to 300,000 clones, with around nine tenths as singletons. This sample stems from a study of blood T cell repertoires in COVID-19. At the level of the study: Some COVID-19 samples were acute and others convalescent; all came from the United States, Italy and Spain.

This clonotype was obtained from a woman aged 60-75 years in a cohort exposed to, infected with or recovered from COVID-19 (not recorded which). The sample comprised PBMCs or T cells enriched from blood (not recorded which).

The CDR3 DNA sequence: TGTGCCAGCAGCCCCCAGACAGAGAAAAATGAGCAGTTCTTC. Translation: CASSPQTEKNEQFF. The chain combines TRBV11-2 with TRBJ2-1; possible D gene TRBD1, 5 bases. There are 14 residues in the CDR3. The germline V and J ends were trimmed by 5 bases and 7 bases, with 15 bases remaining between them. The germline V gene has CDR1 SGHAT and CDR2 FQNNGV. Complete variable domain (other parts from reference TRBV11-2 and TRBJ2-1): EAGVAQSPRYKIIEKRQSVAFWCNPISGHATLYWYQQILGQGPKLLIQFQNNGVVDDSQLPKDRFSAERLKGVDSTLKIQPAKLEDSAVYLCASSPQTEKNEQFFGPGTRLTVL.